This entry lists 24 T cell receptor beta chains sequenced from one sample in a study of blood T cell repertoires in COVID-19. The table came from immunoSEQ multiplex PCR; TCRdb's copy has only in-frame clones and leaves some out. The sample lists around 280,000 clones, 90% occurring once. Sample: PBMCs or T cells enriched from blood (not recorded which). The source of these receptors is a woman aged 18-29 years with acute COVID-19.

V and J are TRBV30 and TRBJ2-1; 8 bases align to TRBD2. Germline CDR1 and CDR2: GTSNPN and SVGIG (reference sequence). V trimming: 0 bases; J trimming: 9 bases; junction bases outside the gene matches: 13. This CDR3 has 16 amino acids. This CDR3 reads CAWSVGLAGPVGEQFF. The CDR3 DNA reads TGTGCCTGGAGTGTAGGGCTAGCGGGTCCCGTCGGTGAGCAGTTCTTC.

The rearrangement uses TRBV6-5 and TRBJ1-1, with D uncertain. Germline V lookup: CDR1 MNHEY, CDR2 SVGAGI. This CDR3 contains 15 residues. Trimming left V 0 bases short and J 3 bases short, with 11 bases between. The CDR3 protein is CASSYSPTEDTEAFF. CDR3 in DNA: TGTGCCAGCAGTTACTCGCCTACTGAGGACACTGAAGCTTTCTTT.

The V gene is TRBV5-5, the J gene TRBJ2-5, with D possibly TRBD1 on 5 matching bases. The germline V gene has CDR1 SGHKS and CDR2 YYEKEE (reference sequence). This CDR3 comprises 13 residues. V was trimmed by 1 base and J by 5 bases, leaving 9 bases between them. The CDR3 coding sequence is TGTGCCAGCAGCTTGATCGCAGGGGAGACCCAGTACTTC. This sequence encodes CASSLIAGETQYF. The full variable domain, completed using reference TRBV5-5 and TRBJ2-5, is DAGVTQSPTHLIKTRGQQVTLRCSPISGHKSVSWYQQVLGQGPQFIFQYYEKEERGRGNFPDRFSARQFPNYSSELNVNALLLGDSALYLCASSLIAGETQYFGPGTRLLVL.

CDR3 DNA: TGCGCCAGCATCAACCACCTCCAGGGTAATGAGCAGTTCTTC. Its protein product is CASINHLQGNEQFF. This chain connects TRBV5-1 to TRBJ2-1, with D possibly matching TRBD1 (5 bases). CDR1 and CDR2 from the germline V gene are SGHRS and YFSETQ. This CDR3 has 14 residues. Trimming cost V 6 bases and J 7 bases, with 17 bases left between them.

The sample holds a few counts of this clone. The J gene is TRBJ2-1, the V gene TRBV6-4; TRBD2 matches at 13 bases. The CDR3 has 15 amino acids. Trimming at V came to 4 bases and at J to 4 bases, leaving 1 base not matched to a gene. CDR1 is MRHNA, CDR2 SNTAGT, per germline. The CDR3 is CASSGLAGGYNEQFF. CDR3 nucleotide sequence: TGTGCCAGCAGTGGACTAGCGGGAGGATACAATGAGCAGTTCTTC.

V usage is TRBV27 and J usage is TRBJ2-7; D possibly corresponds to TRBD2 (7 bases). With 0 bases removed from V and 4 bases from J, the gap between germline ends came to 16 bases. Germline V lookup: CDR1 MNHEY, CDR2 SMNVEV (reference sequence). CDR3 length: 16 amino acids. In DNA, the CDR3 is TGTGCCAGCAGTTTATCTGTCCGGGGGGCGTGGTACGAGCAGTACTTC. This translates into CASSLSVRGAWYEQYF.

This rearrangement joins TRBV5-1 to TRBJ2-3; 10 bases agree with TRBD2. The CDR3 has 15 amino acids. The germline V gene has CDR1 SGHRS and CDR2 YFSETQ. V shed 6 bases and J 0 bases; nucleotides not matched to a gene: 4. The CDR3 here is CASKLAGISTDTQYF. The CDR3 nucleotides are TGCGCCAGCAAACTAGCGGGAATTAGCACAGATACGCAGTATTTT.

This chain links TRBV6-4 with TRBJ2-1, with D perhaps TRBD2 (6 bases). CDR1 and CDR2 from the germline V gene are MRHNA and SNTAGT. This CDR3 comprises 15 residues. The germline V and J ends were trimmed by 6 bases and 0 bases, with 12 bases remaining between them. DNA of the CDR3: TGTGCCAGCAGCGGGGACTCGAGCTCCTACAATGAGCAGTTCTTC. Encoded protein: CASSGDSSSYNEQFF.

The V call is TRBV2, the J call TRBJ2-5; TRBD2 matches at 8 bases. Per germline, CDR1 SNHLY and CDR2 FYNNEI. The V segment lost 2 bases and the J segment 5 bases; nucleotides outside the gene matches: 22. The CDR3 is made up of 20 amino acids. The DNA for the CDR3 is TGTGCCAGCAGTGAACCGCACCCTTCAGCGACGAGCGGGAGCAGGGAGACCCAGTACTTC. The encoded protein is CASSEPHPSATSGSRETQYF.

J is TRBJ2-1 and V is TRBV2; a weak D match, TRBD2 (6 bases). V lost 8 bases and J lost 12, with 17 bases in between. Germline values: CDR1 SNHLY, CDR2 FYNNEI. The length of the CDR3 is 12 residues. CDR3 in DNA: TGTGCCAGCCGGGACTCCTCGCGGGGGCAGTTCTTC. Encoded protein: CASRDSSRGQFF.

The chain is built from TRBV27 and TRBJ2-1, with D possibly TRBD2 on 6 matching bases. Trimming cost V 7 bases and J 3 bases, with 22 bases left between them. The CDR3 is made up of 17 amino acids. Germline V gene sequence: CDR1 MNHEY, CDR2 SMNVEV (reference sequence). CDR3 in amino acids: CASTPLGEVDSYNEQFF. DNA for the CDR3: TGTGCCAGCACACCCTTAGGGGAGGTGGATAGCTACAATGAGCAGTTCTTC.

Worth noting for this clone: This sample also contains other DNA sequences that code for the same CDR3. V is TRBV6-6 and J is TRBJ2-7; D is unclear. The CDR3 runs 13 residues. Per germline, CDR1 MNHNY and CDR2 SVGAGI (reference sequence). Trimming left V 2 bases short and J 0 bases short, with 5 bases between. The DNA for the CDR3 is TGTGCCAGCAGTTACCGCGACTCCTACGAGCAGTACTTC. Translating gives CASSYRDSYEQYF.

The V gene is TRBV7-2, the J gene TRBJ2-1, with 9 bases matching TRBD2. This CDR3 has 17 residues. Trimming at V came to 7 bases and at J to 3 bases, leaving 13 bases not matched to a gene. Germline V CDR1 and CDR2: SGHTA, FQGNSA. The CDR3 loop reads CASNSRVSGGYYNEQFF. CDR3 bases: TGTGCCAGCAATTCCCGGGTTAGCGGGGGTTACTACAATGAGCAGTTCTTC.

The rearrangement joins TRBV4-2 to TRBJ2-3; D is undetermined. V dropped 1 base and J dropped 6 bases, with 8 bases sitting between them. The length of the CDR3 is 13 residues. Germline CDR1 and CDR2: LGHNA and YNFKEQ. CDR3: CASSQGLSDTQYF. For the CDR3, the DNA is TGTGCCAGCAGCCAAGGACTCTCCGATACGCAGTATTTT.

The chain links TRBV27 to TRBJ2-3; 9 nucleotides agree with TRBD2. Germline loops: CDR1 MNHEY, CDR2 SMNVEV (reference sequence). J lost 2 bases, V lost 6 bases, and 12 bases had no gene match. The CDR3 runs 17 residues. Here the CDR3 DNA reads TGTGCCAGCAGATATAAAAGCGGGAGGCCGAACACAGATACGCAGTATTTT. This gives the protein CASRYKSGRPNTDTQYF.

CDR3 in DNA: TGTGCCAGTCGCAGGGGCGGTCGGTTGGAAAAACTGTTTTTT. Protein sequence: CASRRGGRLEKLFF. The J gene is TRBJ1-4, the V gene TRBV19, with D possibly being TRBD1 (6 bases). CDR3 length equals 14 residues. The V end lost 8 bases, the J end lost 8 bases, and 18 bases lay between the germline ends. Germline CDR1 is LNHDA and CDR2 is SQIVND (reference sequence). The full variable domain, its missing parts supplied by reference TRBV19 and TRBJ1-4, is DGGITQSPKYLFRKEGQNVTLSCEQNLNHDAMYWYRQDPGQGLRLIYYSQIVNDFQKGDIAEGYSVSREKKESFPLTVTSAQKNPTAFYLCASRRGGRLEKLFFGSGTQLSVL.

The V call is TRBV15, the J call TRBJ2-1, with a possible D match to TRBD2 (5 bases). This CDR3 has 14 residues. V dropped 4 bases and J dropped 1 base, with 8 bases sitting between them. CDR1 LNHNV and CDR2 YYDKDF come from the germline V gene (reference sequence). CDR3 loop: CATSNRGSYNEQFF. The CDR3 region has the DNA TGTGCCACCAGCAATCGGGGTTCCTACAATGAGCAGTTCTTC.

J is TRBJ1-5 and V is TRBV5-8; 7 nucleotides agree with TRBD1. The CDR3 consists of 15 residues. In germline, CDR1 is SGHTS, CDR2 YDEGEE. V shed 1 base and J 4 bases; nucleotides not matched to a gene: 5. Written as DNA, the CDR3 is TGTGCCAGCAGCTTGAAGTCAGGGGGGAATCAGCCCCAGCATTTT. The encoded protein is CASSLKSGGNQPQHF.

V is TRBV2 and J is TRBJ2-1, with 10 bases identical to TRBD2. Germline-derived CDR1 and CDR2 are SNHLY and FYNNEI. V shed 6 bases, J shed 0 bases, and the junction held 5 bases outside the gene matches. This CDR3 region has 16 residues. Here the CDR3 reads CASRRTSGDSYNEQFF. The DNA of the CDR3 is TGTGCCAGCAGGCGGACTAGCGGTGACTCCTACAATGAGCAGTTCTTC.

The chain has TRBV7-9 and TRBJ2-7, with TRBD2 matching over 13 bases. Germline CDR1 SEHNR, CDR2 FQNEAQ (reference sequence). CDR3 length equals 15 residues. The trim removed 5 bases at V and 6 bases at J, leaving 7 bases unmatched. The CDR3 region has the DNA TGTGCCAGCAGCCTAGGACTAGCGGGAGCTCGCGAGCAGTACTTC. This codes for CASSLGLAGAREQYF.

The CDR3 spells CASSRPNTEAFF. The CDR3 nucleotides read TGTGCCAGCAGCCGTCCGAACACTGAAGCTTTCTTT. The chain is built from TRBV7-9 and TRBJ1-1, with D unclear. The germline V gene encodes CDR1 SEHNR and CDR2 FQNEAQ (reference sequence). CDR3 length: 12 amino acids. The V and J ends lost 5 bases and 1 base respectively, with 5 bases between them.

CDR3 bases: TGTGCCAGCAGCCAAGAGCGGTTGAGCTACAATGAGCAGTTCTTC. Its translation: CASSQERLSYNEQFF. The chain links TRBV3-1 (or the pseudogene TRBV3-2) to TRBJ2-1; D is unclear. V was cut by 0 bases and J by 3 bases, with 9 bases left in between. CDR3 length equals 15 residues. CDR1 LGHDT and CDR2 YNNKEL come from the germline V gene (reference sequence).

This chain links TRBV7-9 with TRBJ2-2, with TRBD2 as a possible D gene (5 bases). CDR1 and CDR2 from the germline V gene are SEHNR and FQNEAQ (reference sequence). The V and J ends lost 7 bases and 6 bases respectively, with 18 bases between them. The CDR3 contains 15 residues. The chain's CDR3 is CASTLADEGSGELFF. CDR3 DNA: TGTGCCAGCACCCTCGCTGATGAGGGTTCCGGGGAGCTGTTTTTT.

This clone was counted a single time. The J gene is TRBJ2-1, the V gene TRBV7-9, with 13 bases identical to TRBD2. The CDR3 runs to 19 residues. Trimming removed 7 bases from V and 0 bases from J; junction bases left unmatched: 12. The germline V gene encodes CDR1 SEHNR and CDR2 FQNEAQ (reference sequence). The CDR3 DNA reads TGTGCCAGCATATCGACCGGGACTAGCGGGATTAGCTCCTACAATGAGCAGTTCTTC. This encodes CASISTGTSGISSYNEQFF.